Listed below are T cell receptor beta chains from one sample, sequenced in a study of T cell changes during pregnancy in multiple sclerosis. TCRdb's copy holds only in-frame clones and misses some; the assay was immunoSEQ multiplex PCR. The sample carries about 38,000 clones, about nine tenths recorded once. The sequencing here drew on CD4+ T cells from peripheral blood mononuclear cells, taken after pregnancy. These receptors all come from a female donor in good health, enrolled as a control in a pregnancy study. Both conserved end residues are part of each CDR3. D genes are given only for firm matches. Clone size is given for some rows only: seen once, a few or many times, or a class if the clone is expanded.

d_call: -
clone_size: -
cdr3_length: 16
v_call: TRBV28
j_call: TRBJ1-2
cdr3_nt: TGTGCCAGCAGTTTATTCCCGCAGGACACGAACTATGGCTACACCTTC
cdr3_aa: CASSLFPQDTNYGYTF

d_call: -
clone_size: -
cdr3_length: 13
v_call: TRBV11-3
j_call: TRBJ1-1
cdr3_nt: TGTGCCAGCAGCTTAGACGGGAACACTGAAGCTTTCTTT
cdr3_aa: CASSLDGNTEAFF

d_call: TRBD2
clone_size: -
cdr3_length: 14
v_call: TRBV10-3
j_call: TRBJ2-3
cdr3_nt: TGTGCCATCAGTCGTCGGGAGGCTACAGATACGCAGTATTTT
cdr3_aa: CAISRREATDTQYF

d_call: TRBD2
clone_size: -
cdr3_length: 13
v_call: TRBV6-1
j_call: TRBJ2-5
cdr3_nt: TGTGCCAGCACGGCTAGCGGGCAAGAGACCCAGTACTTC
cdr3_aa: CASTASGQETQYF

d_call: -
clone_size: few
cdr3_length: 13
v_call: TRBV7-9
j_call: TRBJ1-1
cdr3_nt: TGTGCCAGCAGCTTAGTCGGTAACACTGAAGCTTTCTTT
cdr3_aa: CASSLVGNTEAFF

d_call: TRBD2
clone_size: -
cdr3_length: 15
v_call: TRBV11-2
j_call: TRBJ2-2
cdr3_nt: TGTGCCAGCATTTGGGGAGGGTGGGGCACCGGGGAGCTGTTTTTT
cdr3_aa: CASIWGGWGTGELFF

d_call: TRBD1
clone_size: -
cdr3_length: 16
v_call: TRBV2
j_call: TRBJ2-2
cdr3_nt: TGTGCCAGCAGGAGGGACAGGGGGCTGAACACCGGGGAGCTGTTTTTT
cdr3_aa: CASRRDRGLNTGELFF

d_call: TRBD1
clone_size: -
cdr3_length: 16
v_call: TRBV27
j_call: TRBJ1-5
cdr3_nt: TGTGCCAGCAGTTCAGCCCCCGGGACAGGGCGCCAGCCCCAGCATTTT
cdr3_aa: CASSSAPGTGRQPQHF

d_call: -
clone_size: -
cdr3_length: 14
v_call: TRBV18
j_call: TRBJ2-7
cdr3_nt: TGTGCCAGCTCACCACCGCCAGGGGCATACGAGCAGTACTTC
cdr3_aa: CASSPPPGAYEQYF

d_call: -
clone_size: -
cdr3_length: 14
v_call: TRBV5-1
j_call: TRBJ2-1
cdr3_nt: TGCGCCAGCAGCTTGGATGCGGGAAACGATGAGCAGTTCTTC
cdr3_aa: CASSLDAGNDEQFF

d_call: TRBD1
clone_size: -
cdr3_length: 16
v_call: TRBV6-5
j_call: TRBJ1-2
cdr3_nt: TGTGCCAGCAGTTCTCCCTCCTCCCAGGGGGTTCATGGCTACACCTTC
cdr3_aa: CASSSPSSQGVHGYTF